The clone carrying this T cell receptor (beta chain) came up a few times. Its target is unknown. Trimming cost V 0 bases and J 4 bases, with 10 bases left between them. This CDR3 region has 15 residues. From germline, CDR1 is SGHAT and CDR2 FQNNGV. The sample is drawn from a study of regulatory T cells in long-lasting Graves disease. Findings and limits, study-wide: Those with persistent disease had in common more public clonotypes (more than 2,500) than new patients (about 900). It was possible that the small sample size reduced accuracy.

Time point given: persistent/refractory GD, antithyroid drugs over 5 years with positive TRAb. PBMCs were the source of the RNA used for TCR sequencing. With iRepertoire HTBI primers and Arm-PCR of CDR3 regions, TCR beta libraries were built. TCRdb reprocessed the multiplex PCR reads via MiXCR and lists one record per CDR3 protein. The repertoire consists of over 650,000 distinct CDR3 sequences, with about 32% occurring once and the leading ten covering around 42%. J is TRBJ1-5 and V is TRBV11-2; D remains ambiguous. This sample comprised peripheral blood mononuclear cells (PBMCs), obtained when the disease was refractory, from a patient treated with antithyroid drugs. The sequence derives from a female donor with Graves disease. The CDR3 reads CASSLDGVLNQPQHF. CDR3 bases: TGTGCCAGCAGCTTAGACGGGGTCCTTAATCAGCCCCAGCATTTT.